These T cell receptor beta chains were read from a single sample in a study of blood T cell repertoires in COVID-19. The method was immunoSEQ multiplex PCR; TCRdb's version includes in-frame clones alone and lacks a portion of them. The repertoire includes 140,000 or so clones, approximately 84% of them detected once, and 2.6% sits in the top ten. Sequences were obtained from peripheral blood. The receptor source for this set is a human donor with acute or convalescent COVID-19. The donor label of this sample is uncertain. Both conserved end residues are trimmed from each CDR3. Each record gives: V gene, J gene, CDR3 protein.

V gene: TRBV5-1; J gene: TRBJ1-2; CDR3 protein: ASSFGGWAEPPDYGYT
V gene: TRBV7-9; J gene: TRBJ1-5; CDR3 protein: ASSLVVGVRNQPQH
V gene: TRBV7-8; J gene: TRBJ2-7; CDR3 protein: ASSPTGITYEQY
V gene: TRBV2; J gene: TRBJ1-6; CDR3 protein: ASSEGAGYGNSPLH
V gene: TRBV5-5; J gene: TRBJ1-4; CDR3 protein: ASSLVPQALEKLF
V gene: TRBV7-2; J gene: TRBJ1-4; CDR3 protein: ASSLGTGAREKLF
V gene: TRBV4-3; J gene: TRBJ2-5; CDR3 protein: ASSQGYRGHIEETQY
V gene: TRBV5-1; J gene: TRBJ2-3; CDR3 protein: ASSWGPGVGADTQY
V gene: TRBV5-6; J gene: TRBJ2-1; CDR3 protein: ASSLEVSGSSYNEQF
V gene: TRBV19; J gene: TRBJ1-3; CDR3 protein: ASSIPRGLGNTIY
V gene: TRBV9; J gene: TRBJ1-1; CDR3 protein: ASSRQSNTEAF
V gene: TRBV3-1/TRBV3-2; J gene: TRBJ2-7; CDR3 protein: ASSPPGRGGSYEQY
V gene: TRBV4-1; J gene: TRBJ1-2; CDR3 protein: ASSQDAQIRYGYT
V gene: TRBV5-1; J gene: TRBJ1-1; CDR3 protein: ASSTMGQGNTEAF
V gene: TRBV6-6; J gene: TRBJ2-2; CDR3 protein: ASSYSGTPGELF
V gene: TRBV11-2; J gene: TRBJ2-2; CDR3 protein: ASTLGGGWNTGELF
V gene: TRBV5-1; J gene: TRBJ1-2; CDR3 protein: ASSLTGGNYGYT
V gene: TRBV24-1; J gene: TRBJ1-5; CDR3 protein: ATNGAGYPNQPQH
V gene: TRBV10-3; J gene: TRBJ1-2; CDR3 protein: ASAPGTLDNYGYT
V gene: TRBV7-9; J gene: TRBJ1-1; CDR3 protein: ASSWSTGGYTEAF
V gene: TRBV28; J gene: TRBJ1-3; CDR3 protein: AGSARRGAGNTIY
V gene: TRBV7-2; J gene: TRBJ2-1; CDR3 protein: ANRETSYNEQF
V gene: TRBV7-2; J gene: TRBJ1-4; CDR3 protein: ASSPWDRGNEKLF
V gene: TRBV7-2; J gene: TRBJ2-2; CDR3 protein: ASSSLAGGPNTGELF
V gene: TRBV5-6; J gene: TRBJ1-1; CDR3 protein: ASLGLYTEAF
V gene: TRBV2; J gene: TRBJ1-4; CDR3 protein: ASSGQGREKLF
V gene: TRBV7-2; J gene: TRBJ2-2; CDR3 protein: ASSPTTLNGELF
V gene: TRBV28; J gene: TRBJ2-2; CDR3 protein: ASSLGGGWNTGELF
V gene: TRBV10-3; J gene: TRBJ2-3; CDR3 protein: AITRGGTDTQY
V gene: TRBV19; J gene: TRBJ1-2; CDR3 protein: ASRRDPSDRGGYT
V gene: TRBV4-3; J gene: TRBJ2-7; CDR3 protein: ASSPGFSDEQY
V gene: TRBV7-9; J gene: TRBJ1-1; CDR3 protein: ASSLRQGAGGTEAF
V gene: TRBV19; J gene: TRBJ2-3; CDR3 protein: ASSKGGREPTDTQY
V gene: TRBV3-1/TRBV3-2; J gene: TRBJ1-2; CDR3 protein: ASSPTGHRNYGYT
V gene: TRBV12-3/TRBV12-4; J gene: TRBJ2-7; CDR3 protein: ASRDFTSYEQY
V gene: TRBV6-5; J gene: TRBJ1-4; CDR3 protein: ASSGGTATNEKLF
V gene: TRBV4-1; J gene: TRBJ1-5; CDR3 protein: ASSQAPGQGLGQPQH
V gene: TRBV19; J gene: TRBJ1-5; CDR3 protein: ASSSQGNQPQH
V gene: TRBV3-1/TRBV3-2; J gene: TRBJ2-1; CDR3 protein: ASSQPAMSGYNEQF
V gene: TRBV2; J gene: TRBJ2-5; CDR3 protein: ASSATSQGTQY
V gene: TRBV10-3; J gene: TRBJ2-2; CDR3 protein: AINPSGNTGELF
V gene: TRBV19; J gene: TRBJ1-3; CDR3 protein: ASTPRWQFFDTIY
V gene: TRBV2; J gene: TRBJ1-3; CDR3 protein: ASSGQGWSGNTIY
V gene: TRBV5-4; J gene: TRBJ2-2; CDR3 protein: ASSSGGTGELF
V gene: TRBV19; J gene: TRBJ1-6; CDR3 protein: ASSLDRATYNSPLH